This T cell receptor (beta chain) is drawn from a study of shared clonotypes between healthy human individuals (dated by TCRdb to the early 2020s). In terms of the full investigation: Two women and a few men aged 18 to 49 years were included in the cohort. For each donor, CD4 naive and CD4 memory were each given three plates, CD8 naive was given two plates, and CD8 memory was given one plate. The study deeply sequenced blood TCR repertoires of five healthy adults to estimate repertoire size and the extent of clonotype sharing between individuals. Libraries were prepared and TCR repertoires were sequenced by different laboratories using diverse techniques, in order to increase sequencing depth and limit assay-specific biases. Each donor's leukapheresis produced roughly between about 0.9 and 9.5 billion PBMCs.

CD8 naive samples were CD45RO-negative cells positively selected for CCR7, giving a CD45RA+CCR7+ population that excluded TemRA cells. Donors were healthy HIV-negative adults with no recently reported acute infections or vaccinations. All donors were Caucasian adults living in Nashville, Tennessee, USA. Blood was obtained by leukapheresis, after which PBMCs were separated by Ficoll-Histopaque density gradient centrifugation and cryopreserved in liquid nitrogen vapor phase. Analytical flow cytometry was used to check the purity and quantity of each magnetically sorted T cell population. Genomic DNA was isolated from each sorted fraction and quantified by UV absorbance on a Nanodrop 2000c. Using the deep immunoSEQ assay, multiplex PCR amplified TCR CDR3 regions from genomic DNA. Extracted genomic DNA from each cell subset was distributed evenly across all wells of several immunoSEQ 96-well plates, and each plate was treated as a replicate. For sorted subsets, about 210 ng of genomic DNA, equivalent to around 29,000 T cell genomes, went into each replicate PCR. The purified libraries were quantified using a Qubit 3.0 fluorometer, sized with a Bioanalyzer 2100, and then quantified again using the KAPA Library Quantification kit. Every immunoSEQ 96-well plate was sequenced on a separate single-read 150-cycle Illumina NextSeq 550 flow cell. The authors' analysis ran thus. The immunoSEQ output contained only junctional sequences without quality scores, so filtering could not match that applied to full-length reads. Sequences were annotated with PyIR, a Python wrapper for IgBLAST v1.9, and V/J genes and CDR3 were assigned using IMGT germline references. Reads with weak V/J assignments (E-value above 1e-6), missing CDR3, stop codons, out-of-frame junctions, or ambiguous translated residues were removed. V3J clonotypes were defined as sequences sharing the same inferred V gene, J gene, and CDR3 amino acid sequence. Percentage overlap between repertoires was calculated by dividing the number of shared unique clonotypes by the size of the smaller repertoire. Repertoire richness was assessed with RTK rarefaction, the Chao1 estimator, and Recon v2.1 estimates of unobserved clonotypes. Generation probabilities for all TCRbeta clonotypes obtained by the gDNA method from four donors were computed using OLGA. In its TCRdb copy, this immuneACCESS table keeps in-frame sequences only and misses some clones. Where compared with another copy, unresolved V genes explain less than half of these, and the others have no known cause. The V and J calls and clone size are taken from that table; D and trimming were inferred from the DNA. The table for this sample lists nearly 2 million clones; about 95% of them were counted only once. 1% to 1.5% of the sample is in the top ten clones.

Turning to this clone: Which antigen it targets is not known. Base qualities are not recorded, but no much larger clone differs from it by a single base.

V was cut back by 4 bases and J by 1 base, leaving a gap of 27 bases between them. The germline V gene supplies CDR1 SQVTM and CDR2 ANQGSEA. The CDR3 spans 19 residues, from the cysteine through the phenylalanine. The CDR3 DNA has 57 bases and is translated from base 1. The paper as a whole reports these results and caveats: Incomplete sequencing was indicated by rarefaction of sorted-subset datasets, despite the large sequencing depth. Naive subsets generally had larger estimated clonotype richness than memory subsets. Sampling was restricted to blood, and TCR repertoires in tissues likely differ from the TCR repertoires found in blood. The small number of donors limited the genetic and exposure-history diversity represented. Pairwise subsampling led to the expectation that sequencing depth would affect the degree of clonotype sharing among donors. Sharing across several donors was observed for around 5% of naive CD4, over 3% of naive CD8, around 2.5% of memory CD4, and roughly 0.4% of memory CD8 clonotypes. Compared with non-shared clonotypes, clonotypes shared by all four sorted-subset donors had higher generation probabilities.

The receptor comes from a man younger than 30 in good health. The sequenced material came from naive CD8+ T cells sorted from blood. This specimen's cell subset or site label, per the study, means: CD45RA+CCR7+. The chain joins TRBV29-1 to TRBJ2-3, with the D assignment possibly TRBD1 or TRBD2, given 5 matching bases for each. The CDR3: CSVVTLLGTVPAGTDTQYF. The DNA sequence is TGCAGCGTTGTTACCCTTCTCGGGACCGTACCTGCTGGCACAGATACGCAGTATTTT.